This TCR beta chain was identified during a study of OX40 agonist ivuxolimab in advanced cancers. CDR3 length equals 16 residues. Germline lookup yields CDR1 LNHDA and CDR2 SQIVND (reference sequence). The ends were cut back, 3 bases at V and 7 bases at J, with 19 bases in the middle. The data were produced by immunoSEQ multiplex PCR, yet TCRdb's version contains in-frame clones alone and is incomplete. The repertoire holds some 50,000 clones, with around 80% as singletons. This sequence originates from an adult with an advanced solid tumor such as melanoma, head and neck, liver or kidney cancer. The starting material was CD4+ or CD8+ T cells sorted from blood, obtained in a trial of the OX40 agonist ivuxolimab. The V and J genes are TRBV19 and TRBJ1-5; D gene unclear. The CDR3 DNA follows: TGTGCCAGTAGTATTTTGGGGAGTGGGTCCGAACAGCCCCAGCATTTT. As protein: CASSILGSGSEQPQHF.